Shown below are 24 T cell receptor beta chains from a single sample sequenced in a study of CD8+ T cells in alopecia areata. Treatment reported: oral pan-JAK inhibitor, 5-10 mg twice daily. After isolation, RNA underwent reverse transcription to generate cDNA as the sequencing template. Here immunoSEQ multiplex PCR was the method, and the copy in TCRdb shows in-frame clones only, minus some. The sample has approximately 170,000 clones, about three fifths seen once; the top ten hold approximately 0.63%. Sequenced here: CD4+ T cells sorted from blood, sampled at week 4, from a patient treated with tofacitinib. These receptors all come from a human donor with alopecia areata.

This chain links TRBV5-1 with TRBJ1-1; weak D call: TRBD1 (5 bases). The V and J ends lost 1 base and 7 bases respectively, with 11 bases between them. Germline CDR1 and CDR2: SGHRS and YFSETQ. This CDR3 region has 13 residues. CDR3 in DNA: TGCGCCAGCAGCTTGCAAGGGACGCATGAAGCTTTCTTT. It is translated as CASSLQGTHEAFF.

On this clone itself: This sample includes further DNA sequences coding for the same CDR3. The genes are TRBV29-1 and TRBJ1-1; D is ambiguous. This CDR3 comprises 13 residues. V was clipped by 3 bases and J by 1 base, with 9 bases between them. CDR1 is SQVTM, CDR2 ANQGSEA, per germline. CDR3 residues: CSVDGQTNTEAFF. CDR3 sequence (DNA): TGCAGCGTTGACGGCCAGACGAACACTGAAGCTTTCTTT.

CDR3 nucleotide sequence: TGTGCCAGCAGCTCTGGACTAGTAAGGAACACCGGGGAGCTGTTTTTT. It yields the protein CASSSGLVRNTGELFF. This rearrangement joins TRBV5-4 to TRBJ2-2; TRBD2 matches at 7 bases. CDR1 is SGHNT, CDR2 YYREEE, per germline (reference sequence). The V gene end was trimmed by 3 bases and the J gene end by 1 base; junction bases not matched to a gene: 6. There are 16 residues in the CDR3. The full variable domain, completed using reference TRBV5-4 and TRBJ2-2, is ETGVTQSPTHLIKTRGQQVTLRCSSQSGHNTVSWYQQALGQGPQFIFQYYREEENGRGNFPPRFSGLQFPNYSSELNVNALELDDSALYLCASSSGLVRNTGELFFGEGSRLTVL.

V and J are TRBV5-1 and TRBJ2-1; 7 positions agree with TRBD2. Unmatched junction bases numbered 6, after V lost 3 bases and J lost 6 bases. Germline-derived CDR1 and CDR2 are SGHRS and YFSETQ. The CDR3 runs to 14 residues. CDR3 DNA sequence: TGCGCCAGCAGCTCGGGCGGGAGTGGCAATGAGCAGTTCTTC. Translated: CASSSGGSGNEQFF.

The J gene is TRBJ2-7, the V gene TRBV29-1; D gene ambiguous. Germline lookup yields CDR1 SQVTM and CDR2 ANQGSEA. V lost 3 bases, J lost 3 bases, and 9 bases lay in between. The CDR3 totals 12 residues. The CDR3 DNA reads as TGCAGCGTTGAGTACCACCTCTACGAGCAGTACTTC. Amino acid sequence: CSVEYHLYEQYF.

The V gene is TRBV11-2, the J gene TRBJ1-1; TRBD1 matches at 8 bases. The CDR3 sequence is 15 residues long. Losses at the gene ends were 4 bases for V and 1 base for J; bases not matched to a gene: 5. Germline V gene lookup returns CDR1 SGHAT and CDR2 FQNNGV. CDR3 in amino acids: CASSSRQGPNTEAFF. As DNA, the CDR3 is TGTGCCAGCAGCTCGAGACAGGGGCCGAACACTGAAGCTTTCTTT.

A remark on this clone: Other DNA sequences from this sample encode an identical CDR3 as well. V and J are TRBV25-1 and TRBJ2-6; 7 bases line up with TRBD1. V shed 1 base, J shed 3 bases, and the junction held 3 bases outside the gene matches. CDR3 length equals 16 residues. Germline V gives CDR1 MGHDK, CDR2 SYGVNS. The DNA for the CDR3 is TGTGCCAGCAGTGAATCGGGACAGCGTGGGGCCAACGTCCTGACTTTC. Translation: CASSESGQRGANVLTF. Variable domain in full (rest from reference TRBV25-1 and TRBJ2-6): EADIYQTPRYLVIGTGKKITLECSQTMGHDKMYWYQQDPGMELHLIHYSYGVNSTEKGDLSSESTVSRIRTEHFPLTLESARPSHTSQYLCASSESGQRGANVLTFGAGSRLTVL.

The chain has TRBV5-1 and TRBJ1-2; D not resolved. This CDR3 region has 15 residues. The V end was cut by 3 bases, the J end by 0 bases, with 12 bases between. Germline CDR1 reads SGHRS; CDR2 reads YFSETQ. CDR3 sequence (DNA): TGCGCCAGCAGCTCAACATCGGCCTCTAACTATGGCTACACCTTC. Residues: CASSSTSASNYGYTF.

The table lists this clone with a count of one. This chain links TRBV5-1 with TRBJ1-1; a possible D gene is TRBD1 (5 bases). V dropped 4 bases and J dropped 2 bases, with 12 bases sitting between them. This CDR3 is built from 14 residues. Per the germline V gene, CDR1 is SGHRS and CDR2 is YFSETQ. The CDR3 coding sequence is TGCGCCAGCAGCCCACCGGGGGTTAACACTGAAGCTTTCTTT. The encoded protein is CASSPPGVNTEAFF.

The chain is built from TRBV4-3 and TRBJ2-1; TRBD2 is a possible D gene (6 bases). The germline V gene has CDR1 LGHNA and CDR2 YSLEER. V lost 2 bases, J lost 6 bases, and 8 bases lay in between. The CDR3 extends over 13 amino acids. In nucleotides, the CDR3 is TGCGCCAGCAGCCAAAGTAGCGGCAATGAGCAGTTCTTC. Translated, it gives CASSQSSGNEQFF.

This clone came up a few times. The chain joins TRBV23-1 to TRBJ1-1; no reliable D call. TRBV23-1 has ORF status, its function being uncertain. The V and J ends lost 4 bases and 5 bases respectively, with 8 bases between them. The CDR3 loop spans 12 amino acids. This CDR3 is CASSPGRTEAFF. In DNA, the CDR3 is TGCGCCAGCAGTCCGGGGAGGACTGAAGCTTTCTTT.

This sequence joins TRBV4-3 and TRBJ1-4; 9 bases align to TRBD1. With 1 base clipped from V and 10 bases from J, the junction kept 7 bases outside the gene matches. Germline V lookup: CDR1 LGHNA, CDR2 YSLEER. The CDR3 is made up of 15 amino acids. CDR3 region: CASSQGRRDRAKLFF. CDR3 in DNA: TGCGCCAGCAGCCAAGGCCGGCGGGACAGGGCAAAACTGTTTTTT.

This chain joins TRBV10-2 and TRBJ2-7, with TRBD1 matching over 9 bases. Unmatched junction bases numbered 23, after V lost 0 bases and J lost 5 bases. From germline, CDR1 is WSHSY and CDR2 SAAADI. CDR3 size: 21 residues. CDR3 sequence reads: CASSESKRTGAAFGLRHEQYF. Written as DNA, the CDR3 is TGCGCCAGCAGTGAGTCGAAAAGGACAGGGGCCGCGTTCGGACTTCGGCACGAGCAGTACTTC.

V usage is TRBV6-5 and J usage is TRBJ2-7; a weak D match, TRBD1 (6 bases). V gave up 5 bases and J gave up 6 bases, with 14 bases separating them. This CDR3 region has 13 residues. Germline V gene sequence: CDR1 MNHEY, CDR2 SVGAGI. CDR3 residues: CASSIRDTCEQYF. The CDR3, as DNA: TGTGCCAGCAGTATCCGGGACACATGCGAGCAGTACTTC.

A few counts support this clone. The rearrangement uses TRBV15 and TRBJ2-1; D uncertain. CDR1 and CDR2 from the germline V gene are LNHNV and YYDKDF (reference sequence). This CDR3 is built from 14 residues. V was cut by 5 bases and J by 9 bases, with 17 bases left in between. As DNA, the CDR3 is TGTGCCACCAGCTCGCGGAACCGGTGGGTTGAGCAGTTCTTC. It encodes CATSSRNRWVEQFF.

The chain employs TRBV6-6 and TRBJ2-7; TRBD1 matches 9 bases. The CDR3 extends over 12 amino acids. Germline V gene lookup returns CDR1 MNHNY and CDR2 SVGAGI (reference sequence). V lost 8 bases and J lost 1; bases outside the gene matches: 0. CDR3 coding DNA: TGTGCCAGCGGACAGGGGTCCTACGAGCAGTACTTC. The encoded protein is CASGQGSYEQYF.

The chain recombines TRBV30 with TRBJ1-2; tentatively, D is TRBD1 (6 bases). CDR1 is GTSNPN and CDR2 is SVGIG in the germline V gene (reference sequence). The CDR3 is 13 amino acids. Trimming stripped 3 bases from V and 5 bases from J, with 13 bases between. The CDR3 region is CAWRRTAGYGYTF. The DNA for the CDR3 is TGTGCCTGGAGGAGGACAGCAGGGTATGGCTACACCTTC.

This chain links TRBV27 with TRBJ1-2; 7 bases map to TRBD1. J was trimmed by 2 bases and V by 5 bases; bases with no gene match: 5. Germline V gives CDR1 MNHEY, CDR2 SMNVEV (reference sequence). The CDR3 extends over 14 amino acids. DNA for the CDR3: TGTGCCAGCAGTCCGTACAGGGGAAACTATGGCTACACCTTC. Protein sequence: CASSPYRGNYGYTF.

The chain has TRBV5-1 and TRBJ2-1; TRBD1 might be the D (6 bases). Trimming took off 4 bases at V and 6 bases at J, with 17 bases between the two ends. The CDR3 totals 15 residues. In germline, CDR1 is SGHRS, CDR2 YFSETQ. CDR3 sequence reads: CASSKGHSEFNEQFF. The DNA of the CDR3 is TGCGCCAGCAGCAAGGGACACTCCGAGTTCAATGAGCAGTTCTTC.

This rearrangement joins TRBV6-6 to TRBJ2-3, with 7 nucleotides matching TRBD2. The germline V gene has CDR1 MNHNY and CDR2 SVGAGI (reference sequence). Trimming at V came to 5 bases and at J to 2 bases, leaving 7 bases not matched to a gene. This CDR3 has 15 amino acids. The CDR3 sequence: CASSRGRVDTDTQYF. The DNA of the CDR3 is TGTGCCAGCAGTCGCGGGAGAGTGGACACAGATACGCAGTATTTT.

This chain connects TRBV4-2 to TRBJ2-5; no firm D call. The V gene's germline CDR1 is LGHNA and CDR2 YNFKEQ. The V end was cut by 4 bases, the J end by 2 bases, with 11 bases between. CDR3 length equals 14 residues. The CDR3 protein is CASSLRQSQETQYF. The CDR3 DNA is TGTGCCAGCAGCCTCAGACAATCGCAAGAGACCCAGTACTTC.

This clone was recorded a few times. The CDR3 sequence: CASGGGLAKTDTQYF. In DNA, the CDR3 is TGTGCCAGCGGGGGAGGACTAGCGAAAACAGATACGCAGTATTTT. The chain is built from TRBV2 and TRBJ2-3; the match to TRBD2 covers 9 bases. V lost 8 bases, J lost 3 bases, and 9 bases stayed unmatched. Germline values: CDR1 SNHLY, CDR2 FYNNEI. The CDR3 length is 15 residues. The full variable domain, rest sourced from reference TRBV2 and TRBJ2-3, is EPEVTQTPSHQVTQMGQEVILRCVPISNHLYFYWYRQILGQKVEFLVSFYNNEISEKSEIFDDQFSVERPDGSNFTLKIRSTKLEDSAMYFCASGGGLAKTDTQYFGPGTRLTVL.

The chain links TRBV15 to TRBJ2-2; D is perhaps TRBD1 (5 bases). V dropped 0 bases and J dropped 4 bases, with 6 bases sitting between them. From germline, CDR1 is LNHNV and CDR2 YYDKDF (reference sequence). The CDR3 is made up of 14 amino acids. In DNA form, the CDR3 reads TGTGCCACCAGCAGAGACAGGGTCACCGGGGAGCTGTTTTTT. It codes for CATSRDRVTGELFF.

This chain links TRBV14 with TRBJ1-5; no reliable D call. The CDR3 is made up of 13 amino acids. Germline CDR1 SGHDN, CDR2 FVKESK. Deletions cut 4 bases from V and 7 bases from J, with 11 bases between. CDR3 bases: TGTGCCAGCAGCCCTGACCTGGGCCAGCCCCAGCATTTT. Amino acid sequence: CASSPDLGQPQHF.